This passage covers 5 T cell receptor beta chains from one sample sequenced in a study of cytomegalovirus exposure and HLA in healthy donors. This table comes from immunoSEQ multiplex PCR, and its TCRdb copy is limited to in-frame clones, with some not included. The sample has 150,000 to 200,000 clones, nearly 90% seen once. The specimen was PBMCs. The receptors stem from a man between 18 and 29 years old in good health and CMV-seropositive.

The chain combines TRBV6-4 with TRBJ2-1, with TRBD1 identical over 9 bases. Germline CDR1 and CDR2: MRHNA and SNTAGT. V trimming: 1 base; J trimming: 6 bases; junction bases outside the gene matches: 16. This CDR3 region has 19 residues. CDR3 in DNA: TGTGCCAGCAGTGACTTAGGGACAGGGAGAGGGAGTTGTGGCAATGAGCAGTTCTTC. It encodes CASSDLGTGRGSCGNEQFF.

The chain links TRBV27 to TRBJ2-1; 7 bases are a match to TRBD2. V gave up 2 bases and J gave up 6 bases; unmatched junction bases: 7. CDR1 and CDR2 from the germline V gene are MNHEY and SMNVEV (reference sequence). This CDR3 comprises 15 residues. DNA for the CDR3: TGTGCCAGCAGTTTACGGCGGGAGTTTAGCAATGAGCAGTTCTTC. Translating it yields CASSLRREFSNEQFF.

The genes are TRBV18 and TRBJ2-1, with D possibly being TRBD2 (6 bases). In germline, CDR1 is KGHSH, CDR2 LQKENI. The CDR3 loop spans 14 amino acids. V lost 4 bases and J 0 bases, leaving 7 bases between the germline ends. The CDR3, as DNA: TGTGCCAGCTCACAGGGAGGCTCCTACAATGAGCAGTTCTTC. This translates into CASSQGGSYNEQFF.

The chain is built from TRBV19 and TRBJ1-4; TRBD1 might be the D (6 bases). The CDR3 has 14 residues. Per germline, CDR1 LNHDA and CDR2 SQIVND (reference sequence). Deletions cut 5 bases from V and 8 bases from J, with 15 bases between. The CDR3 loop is CASSDQTGPEKLFF. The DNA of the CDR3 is TGTGCCAGTAGTGACCAAACAGGGCCCGAAAAACTGTTTTTT.

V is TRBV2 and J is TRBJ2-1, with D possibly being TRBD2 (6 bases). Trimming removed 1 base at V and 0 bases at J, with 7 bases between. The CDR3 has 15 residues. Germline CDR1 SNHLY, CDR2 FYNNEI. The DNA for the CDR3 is TGTGCCAGCAGTGAAGACGGGAGCTCCTACAATGAGCAGTTCTTC. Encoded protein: CASSEDGSSYNEQFF.